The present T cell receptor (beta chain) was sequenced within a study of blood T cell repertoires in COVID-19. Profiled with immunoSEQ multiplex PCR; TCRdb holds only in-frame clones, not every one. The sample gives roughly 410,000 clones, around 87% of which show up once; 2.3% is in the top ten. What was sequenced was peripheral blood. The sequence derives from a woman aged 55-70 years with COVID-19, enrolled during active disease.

The chain's CDR3 is CASSLTGGSEKLFF. The DNA for the CDR3 is TGTGCCAGCAGCCTAACAGGGGGAAGTGAAAAACTGTTTTTT. V and J are TRBV27 and TRBJ1-4; 8 bases match TRBD1. The CDR3 has 14 residues. Germline CDR1 and CDR2: MNHEY and SMNVEV (reference sequence). V trimming: 6 bases; J trimming: 7 bases; junction bases outside the gene matches: 7.